This T cell receptor (beta chain) is from a study of PD-L1 blockade in urothelial cancer. Libraries were prepared by immunoSEQ multiplex PCR; TCRdb keeps only in-frame clonotypes and omits some of them. The sample holds some 60,000 clones, roughly 84% seen once. The sample consisted of PBMCs, taken around atezolizumab (anti-PD-L1) treatment. The receptor comes from a man in his fifties with urothelial cancer.

Written as DNA, the CDR3 is TGTGCCAGCAGGAAGGGACTAGCGGGCACCTACGAGCAGTACTTC. This translates into CASRKGLAGTYEQYF. V usage is TRBV7-2 and J usage is TRBJ2-7, with 12 bases aligning to TRBD2. The CDR3 covers 15 residues. Germline CDR1 reads SGHTA; CDR2 reads FQGNSA. V was pared by 6 bases and J by 2 bases, with 5 bases of the junction left unmatched.